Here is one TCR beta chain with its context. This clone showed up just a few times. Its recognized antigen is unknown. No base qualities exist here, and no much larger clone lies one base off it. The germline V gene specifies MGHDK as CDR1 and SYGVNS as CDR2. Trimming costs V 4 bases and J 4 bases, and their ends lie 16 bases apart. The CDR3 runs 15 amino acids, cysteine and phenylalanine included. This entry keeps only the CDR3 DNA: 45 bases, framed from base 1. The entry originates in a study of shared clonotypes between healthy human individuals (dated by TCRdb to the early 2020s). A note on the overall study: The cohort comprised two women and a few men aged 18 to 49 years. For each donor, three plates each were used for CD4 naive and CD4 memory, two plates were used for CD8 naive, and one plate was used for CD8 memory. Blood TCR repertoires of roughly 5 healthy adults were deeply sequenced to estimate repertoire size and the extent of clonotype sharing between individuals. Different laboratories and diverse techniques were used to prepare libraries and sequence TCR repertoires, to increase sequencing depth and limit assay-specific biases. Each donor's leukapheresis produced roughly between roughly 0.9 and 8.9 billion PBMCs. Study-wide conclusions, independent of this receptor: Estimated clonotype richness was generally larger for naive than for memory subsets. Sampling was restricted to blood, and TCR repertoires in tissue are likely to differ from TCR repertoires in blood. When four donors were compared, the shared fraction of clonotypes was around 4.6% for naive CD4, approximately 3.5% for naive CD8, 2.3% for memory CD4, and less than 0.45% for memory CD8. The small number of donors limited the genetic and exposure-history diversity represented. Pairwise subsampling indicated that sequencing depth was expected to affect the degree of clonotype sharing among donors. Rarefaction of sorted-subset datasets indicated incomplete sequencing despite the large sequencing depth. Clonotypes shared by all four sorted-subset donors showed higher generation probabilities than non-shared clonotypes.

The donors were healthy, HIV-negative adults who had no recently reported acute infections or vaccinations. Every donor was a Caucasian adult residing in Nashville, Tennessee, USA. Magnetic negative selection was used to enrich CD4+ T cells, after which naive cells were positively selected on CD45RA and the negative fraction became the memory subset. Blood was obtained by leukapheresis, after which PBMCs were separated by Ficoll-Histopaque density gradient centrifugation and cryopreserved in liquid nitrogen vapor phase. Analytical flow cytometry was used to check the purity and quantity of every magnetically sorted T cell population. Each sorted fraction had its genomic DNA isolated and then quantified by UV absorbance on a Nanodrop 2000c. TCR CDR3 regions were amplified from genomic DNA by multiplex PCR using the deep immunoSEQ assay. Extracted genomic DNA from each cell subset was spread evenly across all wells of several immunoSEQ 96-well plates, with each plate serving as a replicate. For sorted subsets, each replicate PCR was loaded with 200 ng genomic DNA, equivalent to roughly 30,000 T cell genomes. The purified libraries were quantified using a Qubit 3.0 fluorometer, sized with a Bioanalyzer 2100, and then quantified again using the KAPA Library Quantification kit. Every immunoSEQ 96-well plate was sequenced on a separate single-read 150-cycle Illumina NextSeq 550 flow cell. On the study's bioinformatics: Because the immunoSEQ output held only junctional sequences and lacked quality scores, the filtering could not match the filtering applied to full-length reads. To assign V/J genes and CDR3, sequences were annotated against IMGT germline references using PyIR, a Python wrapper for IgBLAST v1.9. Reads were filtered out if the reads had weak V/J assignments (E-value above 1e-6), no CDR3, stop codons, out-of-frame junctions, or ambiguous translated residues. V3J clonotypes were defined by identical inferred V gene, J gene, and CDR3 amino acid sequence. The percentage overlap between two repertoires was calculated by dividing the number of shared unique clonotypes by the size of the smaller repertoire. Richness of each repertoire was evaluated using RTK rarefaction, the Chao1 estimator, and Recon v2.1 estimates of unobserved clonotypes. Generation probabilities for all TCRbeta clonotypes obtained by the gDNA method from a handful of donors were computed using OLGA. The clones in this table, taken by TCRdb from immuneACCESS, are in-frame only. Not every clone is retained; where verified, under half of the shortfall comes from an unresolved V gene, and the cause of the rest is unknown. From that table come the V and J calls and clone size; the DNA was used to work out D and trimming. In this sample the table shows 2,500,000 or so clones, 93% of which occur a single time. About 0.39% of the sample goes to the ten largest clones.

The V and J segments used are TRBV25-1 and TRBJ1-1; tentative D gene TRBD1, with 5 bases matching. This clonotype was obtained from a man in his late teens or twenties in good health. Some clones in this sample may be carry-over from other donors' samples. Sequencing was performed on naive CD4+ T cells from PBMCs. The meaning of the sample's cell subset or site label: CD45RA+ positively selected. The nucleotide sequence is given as TGTGCCAGCAGTGGATCCCTGGGGCCGGTCACTGAAGCTTTCTTT. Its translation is CASSGSLGPVTEAFF.